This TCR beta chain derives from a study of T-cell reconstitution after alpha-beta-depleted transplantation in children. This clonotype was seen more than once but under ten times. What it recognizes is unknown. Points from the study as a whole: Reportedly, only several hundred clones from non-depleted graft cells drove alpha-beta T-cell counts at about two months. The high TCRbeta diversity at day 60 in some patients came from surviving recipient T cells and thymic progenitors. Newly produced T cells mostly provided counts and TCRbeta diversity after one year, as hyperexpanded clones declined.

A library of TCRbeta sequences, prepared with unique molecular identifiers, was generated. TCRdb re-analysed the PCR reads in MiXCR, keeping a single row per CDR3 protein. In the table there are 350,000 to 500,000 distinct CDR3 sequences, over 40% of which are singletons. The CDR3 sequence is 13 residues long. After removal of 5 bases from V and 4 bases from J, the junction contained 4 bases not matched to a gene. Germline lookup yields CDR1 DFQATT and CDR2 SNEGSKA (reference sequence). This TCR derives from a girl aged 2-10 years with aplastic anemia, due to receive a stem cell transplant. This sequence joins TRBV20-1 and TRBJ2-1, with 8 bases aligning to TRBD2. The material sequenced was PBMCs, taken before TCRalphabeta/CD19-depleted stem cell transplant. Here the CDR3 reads CSAYSGIYNEQFF. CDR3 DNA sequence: TGCAGTGCTTATAGCGGGATTTACAATGAGCAGTTCTTC.